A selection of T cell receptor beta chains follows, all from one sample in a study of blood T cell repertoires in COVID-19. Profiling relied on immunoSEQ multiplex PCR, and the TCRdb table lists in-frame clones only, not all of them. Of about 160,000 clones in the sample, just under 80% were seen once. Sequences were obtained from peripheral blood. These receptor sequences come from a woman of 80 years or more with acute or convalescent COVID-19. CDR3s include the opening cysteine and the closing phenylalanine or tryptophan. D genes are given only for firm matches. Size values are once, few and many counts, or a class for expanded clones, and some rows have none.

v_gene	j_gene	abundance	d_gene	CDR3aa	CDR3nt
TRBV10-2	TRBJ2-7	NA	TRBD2	CASRVGLAGYYEQYF	TGCGCCAGCCGGGTGGGACTAGCGGGTTACTACGAGCAGTACTTC
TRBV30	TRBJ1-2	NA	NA	CAWSASPRVRDYGYTF	TGTGCCTGGAGTGCCTCTCCCAGGGTAAGGGACTATGGCTACACCTTC
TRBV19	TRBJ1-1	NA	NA	CASSMVRDTEAFF	TGTGCCAGTAGTATGGTCAGGGACACTGAAGCTTTCTTT
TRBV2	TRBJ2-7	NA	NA	CASSEANRVGEQYF	TGTGCCAGCAGTGAAGCGAACAGGGTTGGCGAGCAGTACTTC
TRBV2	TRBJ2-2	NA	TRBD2	CASKAWEGVTGELFF	TGTGCCAGCAAGGCCTGGGAGGGAGTCACCGGGGAGCTGTTTTTT
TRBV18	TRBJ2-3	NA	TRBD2	CASSPGLAGADTQYF	TGTGCCAGCTCACCGGGACTAGCGGGAGCAGATACGCAGTATTTT
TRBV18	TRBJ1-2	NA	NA	CASSPPRGTGYTF	TGTGCCAGCTCACCACCCAGGGGAACGGGCTACACCTTC
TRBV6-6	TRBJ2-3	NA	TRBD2	CASSSGLAGERYF	TGTGCCAGCAGTTCTGGACTAGCGGGAGAGCGGTATTTT
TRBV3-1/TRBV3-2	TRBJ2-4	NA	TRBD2	CASSQASAGGGNIQYF	TGTGCCAGCAGCCAAGCCTCCGCAGGCGGGGGAAACATTCAGTACTTC
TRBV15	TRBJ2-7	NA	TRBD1	CATSRPPWTGSYEQYF	TGTGCCACCAGCAGACCCCCCTGGACAGGGTCCTACGAGCAGTACTTC
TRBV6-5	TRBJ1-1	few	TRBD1	CASTWTGNTEAFF	TGTGCCAGCACCTGGACAGGGAACACTGAAGCTTTCTTT
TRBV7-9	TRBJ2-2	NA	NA	CASSLAAPGTGELFF	TGTGCCAGCAGCTTAGCGGCCCCGGGGACCGGGGAGCTGTTTTTT
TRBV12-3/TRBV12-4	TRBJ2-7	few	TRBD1	CASSLGGQIEQYF	TGTGCCAGCAGTTTAGGGGGACAGATCGAGCAGTACTTC
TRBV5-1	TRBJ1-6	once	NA	CASSLAMGLANSPLHF	TGCGCCAGCAGCTTGGCCATGGGACTCGCAAATTCACCCCTCCACTTT
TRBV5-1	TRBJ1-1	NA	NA	CASSTGSAGLSEAFF	TGCGCCAGCAGCACTGGATCCGCCGGGTTGAGTGAAGCTTTCTTT
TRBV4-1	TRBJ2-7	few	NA	CASSQVPLVYEQYF	TGCGCCAGCAGCCAAGTCCCGTTAGTCTACGAGCAGTACTTC
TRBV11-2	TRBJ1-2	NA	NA	CASSQDRAYGYTF	TGTGCCAGCAGCCAGGACAGAGCCTATGGCTACACCTTC
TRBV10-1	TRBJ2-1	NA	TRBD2	CASGAGGINEQFF	TGCGCCAGCGGTGCGGGGGGGATTAATGAGCAGTTCTTC
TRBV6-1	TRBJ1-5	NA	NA	CASSEQGLGNQPQHF	TGTGCCAGCAGTGAACAGGGGCTCGGCAATCAGCCCCAGCATTTT
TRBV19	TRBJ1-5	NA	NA	CASSIRDNNQPQHF	TGTGCCAGTAGTATTCGGGACAACAATCAGCCCCAGCATTTT
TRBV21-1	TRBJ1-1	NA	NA	CASSKIENTEAFF	TGTGCCAGCAGCAAAATAGAAAACACTGAAGCTTTCTTT
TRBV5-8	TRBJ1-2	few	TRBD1	CASSNIGTGYGYTF	TGTGCCAGCAGCAATATCGGGACAGGCTATGGCTACACCTTC
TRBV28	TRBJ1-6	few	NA	CASVRAGNNSPLHF	TGTGCCAGCGTGAGAGCAGGGAATAATTCACCCCTCCACTTT
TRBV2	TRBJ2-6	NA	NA	CASRRVSGANVLTF	TGTGCCAGCCGTCGGGTCTCTGGGGCCAACGTCCTGACTTTC
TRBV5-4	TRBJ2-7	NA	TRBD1	CASSSGNRGAIDEQYF	TGTGCCAGCAGCTCCGGGAACAGGGGGGCTATAGACGAGCAGTACTTC
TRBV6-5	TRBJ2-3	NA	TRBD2	CASSPTSGGRNTQYF	TGTGCCAGCAGCCCCACTAGCGGGGGGAGGAATACGCAGTATTTT
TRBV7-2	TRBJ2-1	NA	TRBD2	CASSTQRGNEQFF	TGTGCCAGCAGCACCCAGCGGGGCAATGAGCAGTTCTTC
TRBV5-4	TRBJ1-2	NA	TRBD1	CASSRPLDRGGYGYTF	TGTGCCAGCAGCCGCCCCTTGGACAGGGGAGGCTATGGCTACACCTTC
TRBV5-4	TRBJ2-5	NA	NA	CASSLDSGQETQYF	TGTGCCAGCAGCTTGGACAGCGGCCAAGAGACCCAGTACTTC
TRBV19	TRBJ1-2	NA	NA	CASSRRLEGNYYGYTF	TGTGCCAGTAGTAGGAGGCTGGAGGGAAATTACTATGGCTACACCTTC
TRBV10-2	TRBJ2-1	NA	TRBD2	CASGWGGDNEQFF	TGCGCCAGCGGTTGGGGAGGGGACAATGAGCAGTTCTTC
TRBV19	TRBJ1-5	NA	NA	CASSQGGYMVAQHF	TGTGCCAGTAGTCAGGGAGGCTACATGGTGGCCCAGCATTTT
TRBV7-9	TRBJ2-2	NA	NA	CASSLAGQANTGELFF	TGTGCCAGCAGCTTAGCGGGCCAAGCGAACACCGGGGAGCTGTTTTTT
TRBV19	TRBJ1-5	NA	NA	CASSIGGAVYSNQPQHF	TGTGCCAGTAGTATTGGAGGGGCAGTTTATAGCAATCAGCCCCAGCATTTT
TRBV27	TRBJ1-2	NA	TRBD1	CASSSSDRGAYGYTF	TGTGCCAGCAGTTCGTCCGACAGGGGGGCCTATGGCTACACCTTC
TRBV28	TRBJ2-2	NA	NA	CASSLGWGRPNTGELFF	TGTGCCAGCAGTTTAGGGTGGGGGCGCCCGAACACCGGGGAGCTGTTTTTT
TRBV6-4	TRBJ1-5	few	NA	CASSGQEGQPQHF	TGTGCCAGCAGTGGTCAGGAAGGACAGCCCCAGCATTTT
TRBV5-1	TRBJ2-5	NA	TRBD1	CASSFGDRGGAETQYF	TGCGCCAGCAGCTTCGGGGACAGGGGTGGGGCGGAGACCCAGTACTTC
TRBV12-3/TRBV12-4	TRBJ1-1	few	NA	CASSFQQGTEAFF	TGTGCCAGCAGTTTCCAACAGGGCACTGAAGCTTTCTTT
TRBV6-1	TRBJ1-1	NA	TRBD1	CASSEAGPSGGAFF	TGTGCCAGCAGTGAAGCGGGACCGTCAGGGGGAGCTTTCTTT
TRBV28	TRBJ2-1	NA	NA	CASSLRYNEQFF	TGTGCCAGCAGTTTGAGGTACAATGAGCAGTTCTTC
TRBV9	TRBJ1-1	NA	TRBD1	CASSKTGTGNAWNTEAFF	TGTGCCAGCAGCAAGACCGGGACAGGGAACGCCTGGAACACTGAAGCTTTCTTT
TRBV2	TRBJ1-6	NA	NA	CASQGGAAPLHF	TGTGCCTCGCAGGGAGGGGCCGCCCCCCTCCACTTT
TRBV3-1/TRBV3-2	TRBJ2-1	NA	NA	CASSQDRGSNQQFF	TGTGCCAGCAGCCAAGATCGGGGGAGTAACCAGCAGTTCTTC
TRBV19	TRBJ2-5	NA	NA	CASSIGVGGLQETQYF	TGTGCCAGTAGTATCGGGGTCGGGGGACTTCAAGAGACCCAGTACTTC
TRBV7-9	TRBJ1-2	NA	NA	CASSLDRANFYGYTF	TGTGCCAGCAGCTTAGACAGGGCAAACTTCTATGGCTACACCTTC
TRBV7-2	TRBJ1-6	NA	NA	CASSLMGPLHF	TGTGCCAGCAGCTTGATGGGCCCCCTCCACTTT
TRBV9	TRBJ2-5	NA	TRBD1	CASSGYRGGQETQYF	TGTGCCAGCAGCGGATACAGGGGTGGCCAAGAGACCCAGTACTTC
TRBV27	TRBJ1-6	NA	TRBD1	CASSFDRDDSPLHF	TGTGCCAGCAGTTTCGACAGGGATGATTCACCCCTCCACTTT
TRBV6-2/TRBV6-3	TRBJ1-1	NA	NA	CASSFGKNTEAFF	TGTGCCAGCAGTTTTGGCAAGAACACTGAAGCTTTCTTT
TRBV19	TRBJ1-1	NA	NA	CASSNQGGGTEAFF	TGTGCCAGTAGCAATCAGGGCGGGGGCACTGAAGCTTTCTTT
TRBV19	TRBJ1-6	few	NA	CASSTTSNSPLHF	TGTGCCAGTAGTACGACATCTAATTCACCCCTCCACTTT
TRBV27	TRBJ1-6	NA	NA	CATPKDRYNSPLHF	TGTGCCACCCCAAAAGACAGGTATAATTCACCCCTCCACTTT
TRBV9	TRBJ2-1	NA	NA	CASSPEGVYNEQFF	TGTGCCAGCAGCCCAGAGGGGGTTTACAATGAGCAGTTCTTC
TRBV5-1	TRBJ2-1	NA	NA	CASSSDSANEQFF	TGCGCCAGCAGCTCCGACAGTGCGAATGAGCAGTTCTTC